The 8 T cell receptor beta chains in this list originate from one sample, sequenced in a study of blood T cell repertoires in COVID-19. Only in-frame clones appear in the TCRdb table, and some are missing; sequencing was by immunoSEQ multiplex PCR. The sample yields more than 95,000 clones, 80% to 90% seen once. Sequenced sample: peripheral blood. The receptor source for this set is a man between 65 and 85 years old who had recovered from COVID-19.

This rearrangement joins TRBV5-1 to TRBJ2-7, with 7 nucleotides matching TRBD1. The CDR3 is 14 amino acids. Per germline, CDR1 SGHRS and CDR2 YFSETQ. V was clipped by 4 bases and J by 3 bases; unmatched bases: 7. The CDR3 loop is CASSVAGTDYEQYF. Here the CDR3 DNA reads TGCGCCAGCAGCGTGGCCGGGACAGACTACGAGCAGTACTTC.

This clone has only one observation. The rearrangement uses TRBV14 and TRBJ2-3, with D unclear. Trimming shortened V by 1 base and J by 3 bases, and 8 bases separated the two germline ends. CDR3 length: 14 amino acids. The germline V gene has CDR1 SGHDN and CDR2 FVKESK. CDR3 amino acids: CASSQGQVTDTQYF. CDR3 sequence (DNA): TGTGCCAGCAGCCAAGGTCAGGTGACAGATACGCAGTATTTT.

The V call is TRBV29-1, the J call TRBJ2-3; weak D call: TRBD1 (7 bases). V shed 1 base and J shed 5 bases, with 10 bases lying between them. CDR1 and CDR2 (germline): SQVTM, ANQGSEA. CDR3 length equals 13 residues. The CDR3 sequence: CSVEGQGGDTQYF. The CDR3 DNA reads as TGCAGCGTTGAAGGACAGGGAGGAGATACGCAGTATTTT.

The chain uses TRBV4-2 and TRBJ2-7, with 8 bases lining up with TRBD2. V lost 0 bases to trimming and J lost 0 bases; unmatched junction nucleotides: 7. The CDR3 has 17 residues. Germline V gives CDR1 LGHNA, CDR2 YNFKEQ. The CDR3 here is CASSQDQGGGYSYEQYF. In DNA form, the CDR3 reads TGTGCCAGCAGCCAAGATCAGGGCGGGGGGTACTCCTACGAGCAGTACTTC.

The chain couples TRBV30 to TRBJ1-1; a weak D match, TRBD1 (5 bases). Germline V gene sequence: CDR1 GTSNPN, CDR2 SVGIG (reference sequence). This CDR3 comprises 13 residues. V lost 4 bases and J 5 bases, leaving 14 bases between the germline ends. CDR3 in amino acids: CAWNGQGFTEAFF. The CDR3, as DNA: TGTGCCTGGAACGGGCAGGGATTTACTGAAGCTTTCTTT.

This sequence joins TRBV5-8 and TRBJ1-5; TRBD1 matches at 7 bases. V shed 4 bases, J shed 5 bases, and the junction held 9 bases outside the gene matches. The CDR3 loop spans 15 amino acids. Germline CDR1 SGHTS, CDR2 YDEGEE. The CDR3 region has the DNA TGTGCCAGCAGCATGACAGGGAATGGGGATCAGCCCCAGCATTTT. Translated, it gives CASSMTGNGDQPQHF.

The CDR3 is CASSPRQAGNTIYF. In DNA, the CDR3 is TGCGCCAGCAGCCCAAGACAGGCCGGAAACACCATATATTTT. The gene calls are TRBV5-1 and TRBJ1-3, with a weak D call TRBD1 (6 bases). CDR3 length equals 14 residues. V was cut by 4 bases and J by 4 bases, with 12 bases left in between. Germline CDR1 and CDR2: SGHRS and YFSETQ.

This clone was observed a handful of times. The CDR3 protein is CASSEQRQVEQFF. As DNA, the CDR3 is TGTGCCAGCAGTGAACAACGACAGGTGGAGCAGTTCTTC. This chain links TRBV2 with TRBJ2-1; TRBD1 is a possible D gene (6 bases). Trimming shortened V by 2 bases and J by 10 bases, and 12 bases separated the two germline ends. CDR3 length: 13 residues. Looked up from germline, CDR1 is SNHLY and CDR2 is FYNNEI.